The 17 T cell receptor beta chains reported below all come from one sample, sequenced in a study of OX40 agonist ivuxolimab in advanced cancers. Clones were read by immunoSEQ multiplex PCR, and TCRdb kept only the in-frame ones, dropping some. This sample carries 40,000 to 55,000 clones, 90% to 95% of them seen once, and the ten largest clones take more than 20%. The sequences come from CD4+ or CD8+ T cells sorted from blood, collected in a trial of the OX40 agonist ivuxolimab. All receptors derive from an adult with an advanced solid tumor such as melanoma, head and neck, liver or kidney cancer.

The V gene is TRBV25-1, the J gene TRBJ2-3; possible D gene TRBD2, 6 bases. There are 17 residues in the CDR3. From germline, CDR1 is MGHDK and CDR2 SYGVNS. V was cut by 3 bases and J by 1 base, with 17 bases left in between. CDR3 nucleotides: TGTGCCAGCAGTGACCCCCTCATAGCGGAGGGCACAGATACGCAGTATTTT. Translating gives CASSDPLIAEGTDTQYF.

Comments on this clone: The same CDR3 also results from other DNA sequences found in this sample. The genes are TRBV7-2 and TRBJ2-7; D is perhaps TRBD1 or TRBD2 (6 bases each). V was clipped by 1 base and J by 6 bases, with 19 bases between them. CDR3 size: 16 residues. The germline V gene encodes CDR1 SGHTA and CDR2 FQGNSA. DNA for the CDR3: TGTGCCAGCAGCTTAGGGAACTGGGGGGCGGGTCGCGAGCAGTACTTC. This gives the protein CASSLGNWGAGREQYF.

V and J are TRBV13 and TRBJ2-2; D is possibly TRBD1 (6 bases). V lost 1 base and J lost 0, with 9 bases in between. The CDR3 covers 16 residues. Germline V gene lookup returns CDR1 PRHDT and CDR2 FYEKMQ (reference sequence). CDR3 sequence: CASSLEDRSNTGELFF. The CDR3 region has the DNA TGTGCCAGCAGCTTAGAGGACAGATCGAACACCGGGGAGCTGTTTTTT.

V usage is TRBV7-9 and J usage is TRBJ2-7, with 9 nucleotides matching TRBD2. This CDR3 spans 17 amino acids. Germline loops: CDR1 SEHNR, CDR2 FQNEAQ (reference sequence). Trimming at V came to 6 bases and at J to 3 bases, leaving 15 bases not matched to a gene. The CDR3 DNA reads TGTGCCAGCAGTTCATCAGCGGGGTCTAGCGGGATCTACGAGCAGTACTTC. This encodes CASSSSAGSSGIYEQYF. Using reference TRBV7-9 and TRBJ2-7 for the parts outside the CDR3, the full variable domain is DTGVSQNPRHKITKRGQNVTFRCDPISEHNRLYWYRQTLGQGPEFLTYFQNEAQLEKSRLLSDRFSAERPKGSFSTLEIQRTEQGDSAMYLCASSSSAGSSGIYEQYFGPGTRLTVT.

About this clone: This clone may be a read error of a much larger clone one base away. The chain links TRBV30 to TRBJ2-2; 7 bases match TRBD2. The CDR3 covers 13 residues. V trimming: 1 base; J trimming: 7 bases; junction bases outside the gene matches: 3. Germline loops: CDR1 GTSNPN, CDR2 SVGIG (reference sequence). This CDR3 reads CAWSGGGSGELFF. For the CDR3, the DNA is TGTGCCTGGAGTGGGGGAGGGAGCGGGGAGCTGTTTTTT.

V gene TRBV2 combines with J gene TRBJ2-7; possibly TRBD2 for D (6 bases). Trimming pared 4 bases from V and 2 bases from J, leaving 12 bases between. CDR1 is SNHLY, CDR2 FYNNEI, per germline. The CDR3 has 14 amino acids. This chain's CDR3 is CASSAHSGTYEQYF. The CDR3 DNA is TGTGCCAGCAGTGCCCATAGCGGTACCTACGAGCAGTACTTC.

This clone came up a few times. The gene calls are TRBV6-5 and TRBJ1-5; D gene uncertain. The V gene's germline CDR1 is MNHEY and CDR2 SVGAGI. V gave up 6 bases and J gave up 4 bases, with 13 bases separating them. The CDR3 consists of 14 residues. DNA of the CDR3: TGTGCCAGCAGCCCGCAACACGTGAATCAGCCCCAGCATTTT. Translated, it gives CASSPQHVNQPQHF.

The chain has TRBV7-6 and TRBJ2-3, with 9 bases aligning to TRBD2. This CDR3 spans 15 amino acids. V shed 4 bases, J shed 3 bases, and the junction held 5 bases outside the gene matches. Germline CDR1 is SGHVS and CDR2 is FNYEAQ. CDR3 in amino acids: CASSSKREVTDTQYF. The CDR3 DNA reads TGTGCCAGCAGCTCCAAGCGGGAGGTAACAGATACGCAGTATTTT.

The chain carries TRBV28 and TRBJ2-7; 7 bases map to TRBD2. V shed 5 bases and J 4 bases; nucleotides not matched to a gene: 11. The V gene's germline CDR1 is MDHEN and CDR2 SYDVKM. The CDR3 length is 15 residues. The CDR3 nucleotides are TGTGCCAGCAGTCCTGTAGGCGGGAGTCCGTACGAGCAGTACTTC. It encodes CASSPVGGSPYEQYF. The full variable domain, with the rest looked up from reference TRBV28 and TRBJ2-7, is DVKVTQSSRYLVKRTGEKVFLECVQDMDHENMFWYRQDPGLGLRLIYFSYDVKMKEKGDIPEGYSVSREKKERFSLILESASTNQTSMYLCASSPVGGSPYEQYFGPGTRLTVT.

The chain combines TRBV9 with TRBJ1-4; no firm D call. Trimming left V 0 bases short and J 5 bases short, with 20 bases between. CDR3 size: 18 residues. Germline-derived CDR1 and CDR2 are SGDLS and YYNGEE. The CDR3 sequence: CASSVGSADRPGNEKLFF. In nucleotides, the CDR3 is TGTGCCAGCAGCGTAGGCTCCGCTGATAGGCCTGGAAATGAAAAACTGTTTTTT.

The rearrangement uses TRBV5-6 and TRBJ1-4; TRBD1 matches at 8 bases. CDR3 length equals 15 residues. V was clipped by 0 bases and J by 6 bases; unmatched bases: 4. Per germline, CDR1 SGHDT and CDR2 YYEEEE. In DNA form, the CDR3 reads TGTGCCAGCAGCTTGGCCGTGACAGGGGATGAAAAACTGTTTTTT. Encoded protein: CASSLAVTGDEKLFF.

This chain uses TRBV2 with TRBJ2-2; D is unclear. Trimming removed 4 bases from V and 0 bases from J, with 6 bases in between. CDR1 is SNHLY, CDR2 FYNNEI, per germline. CDR3 length: 14 amino acids. The CDR3 DNA follows: TGTGCCAGCAGTGGCCCTACGAACACCGGGGAGCTGTTTTTT. It is translated as CASSGPTNTGELFF. Looking up the rest from reference TRBV2 and TRBJ2-2 gives the full variable domain: EPEVTQTPSHQVTQMGQEVILRCVPISNHLYFYWYRQILGQKVEFLVSFYNNEISEKSEIFDDQFSVERPDGSNFTLKIRSTKLEDSAMYFCASSGPTNTGELFFGEGSRLTVL.

The chain combines TRBV9 with TRBJ2-1; 7 positions agree with TRBD2. The J segment lost 2 bases and the V segment lost 4 bases, leaving 3 bases of the junction unmatched. Germline V gene data show CDR1 as SGDLS and CDR2 as YYNGEE. CDR3 size: 14 residues. CDR3 coding DNA: TGTGCCAGCAGCAGCGGGGACGCCTACAATGAGCAGTTCTTC. Encoded protein: CASSSGDAYNEQFF.

CDR3 coding DNA: TGTGCCAGCAGCTTAGGCGCAGGAGGAATGAATGGCTACACCTTC. Protein sequence: CASSLGAGGMNGYTF. The chain has TRBV13 and TRBJ1-2; unclear D gene. The ends were cut back, 0 bases at V and 6 bases at J, with 14 bases in the middle. The CDR3 is 15 amino acids. Germline loops: CDR1 PRHDT, CDR2 FYEKMQ (reference sequence).

This chain uses TRBV21-1 with TRBJ2-7. TRBV21-1 is recorded as a pseudogene. The CDR3 has 17 residues. The CDR3 DNA reads as TGTGCCAGCAGCAAGGAAGGACCCGTCTCGTTATCCTACGAGCAGTACTTC. It codes for CASSKEGPVSLSYEQYF.

As DNA, the CDR3 is TGTGCCAGCAGCGTAGCTAGCAGGGGTGAGAAGTACTTC. Encoded protein: CASSVASRGEKYF. V gene TRBV9 combines with J gene TRBJ2-7; the D gene is possibly TRBD1 (6 bases). The V gene lost 0 bases and the J gene lost 11 bases, with 15 bases spanning the gap. Germline CDR1 SGDLS, CDR2 YYNGEE. The CDR3 contains 13 residues.

The chain links TRBV13 to TRBJ2-3, with TRBD1 identical over 7 bases. Germline V gene sequence: CDR1 PRHDT, CDR2 FYEKMQ (reference sequence). Unmatched junction bases numbered 5, after V lost 10 bases and J lost 4 bases. CDR3 length equals 12 residues. The CDR3 here is CATGQVADTQYF. CDR3 bases: TGTGCCACCGGACAGGTGGCAGATACGCAGTATTTT.